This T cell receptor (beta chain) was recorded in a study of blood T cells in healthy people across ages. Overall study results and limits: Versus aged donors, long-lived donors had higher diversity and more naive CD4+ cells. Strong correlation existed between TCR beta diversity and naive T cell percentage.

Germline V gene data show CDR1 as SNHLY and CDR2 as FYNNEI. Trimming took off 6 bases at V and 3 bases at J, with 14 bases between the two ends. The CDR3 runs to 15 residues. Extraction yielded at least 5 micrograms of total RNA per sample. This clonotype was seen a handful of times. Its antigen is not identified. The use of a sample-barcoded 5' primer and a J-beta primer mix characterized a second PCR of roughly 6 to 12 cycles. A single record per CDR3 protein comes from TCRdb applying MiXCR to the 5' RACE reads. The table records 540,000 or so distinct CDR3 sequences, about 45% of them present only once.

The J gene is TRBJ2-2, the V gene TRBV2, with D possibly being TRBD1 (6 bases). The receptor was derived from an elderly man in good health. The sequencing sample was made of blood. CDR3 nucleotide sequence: TGTGCCAGCAGGTCCGGGACACCCTACACCGGGGAGCTGTTTTTT. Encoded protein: CASRSGTPYTGELFF.